This T cell receptor (beta chain) was identified during a study of identical twins. TCRdb recomputed calls from the 5' RACE reads with MiXCR, one row per CDR3 protein. The profile shows around 1.7 million distinct CDR3 sequences, less than 35% of them singletons. This clonotype was picked up a small number of times. The receptor was isolated from a newborn girl in good health. The specimen was cord blood.

The CDR3 DNA reads as TGTGCCAGCAGCCGACGTGGATCTGGGGCCAACGTCCTGACTTTC. The encoded protein is CASSRRGSGANVLTF. The rearrangement uses TRBV28 and TRBJ2-6; D ambiguous. V shed 6 bases and J shed 1 base, with 10 bases lying between them. This CDR3 comprises 15 residues. CDR1 and CDR2 (germline): MDHEN, SYDVKM. Looking up the rest from reference TRBV28 and TRBJ2-6 gives the full variable domain: DVKVTQSSRYLVKRTGEKVFLECVQDMDHENMFWYRQDPGLGLRLIYFSYDVKMKEKGDIPEGYSVSREKKERFSLILESASTNQTSMYLCASSRRGSGANVLTFGAGSRLTVL.